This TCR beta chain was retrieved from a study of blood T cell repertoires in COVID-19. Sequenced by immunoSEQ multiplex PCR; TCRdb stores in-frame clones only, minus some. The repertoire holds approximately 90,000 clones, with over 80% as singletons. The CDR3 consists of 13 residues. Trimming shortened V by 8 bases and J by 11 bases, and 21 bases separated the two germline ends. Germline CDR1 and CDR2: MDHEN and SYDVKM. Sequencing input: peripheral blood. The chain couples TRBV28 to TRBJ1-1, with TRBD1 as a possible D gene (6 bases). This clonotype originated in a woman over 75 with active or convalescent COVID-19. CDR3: CASGGASPGTAFF. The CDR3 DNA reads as TGTGCCAGCGGGGGGGCATCTCCGGGCACCGCTTTCTTT.